The entry below describes one TCR beta chain. The data were obtained in a study of blood T cells in healthy people across ages. It was with a sample-barcoded 5' primer and a J-beta primer mix that a second PCR of about 6 to 11 cycles was run. TCRdb re-derived calls from the 5' RACE reads in MiXCR, one entry per CDR3 protein. The repertoire holds about 560,000 distinct CDR3 sequences, with 27% as singletons. This CDR3 contains 16 residues. This same sample was also taken into another study, of T cells of mothers and their children.

The sample consisted of blood. This TCR derives from a boy younger than 10 in good health. The chain recombines TRBV21-1 with TRBJ2-1; TRBD1 reflects the table's D call only, with no check against the DNA. TRBV21-1 is a pseudogene segment. CDR3 DNA: TGTGCCAGCAGCAAAGGGAGAGGCAGGGGAAACAATGAGCAGTTCTTC. Translated, it gives CASSKGRGRGNNEQFF.